These 19 T cell receptor beta chains were all obtained from the same sample, sequenced in a study of cytomegalovirus exposure and HLA in healthy donors (dated by TCRdb to about 2017). Libraries were made using the immunoSEQ multiplex PCR assay. For the multiplex PCR, a mixture combining 60 forward primers for TCR Vbeta segments and 13 reverse primers for TCR Jbeta segments was used. In its TCRdb copy, this immuneACCESS table keeps in-frame sequences only and misses some clones. Where compared with another copy, unresolved V genes explain less than half of these, and the others have no known cause. The sample table shows more than 200,000 clones, and approximately 70% are seen once. About 3% of the sample is in the top ten clones. Sequenced material: PBMCs. The origin of the receptors is a man in his forties in good health and CMV-seropositive.

V and J are TRBV6-5 and TRBJ2-2, with D perhaps TRBD2 (6 bases). From germline, CDR1 is MNHEY and CDR2 SVGAGI. The V gene lost 5 bases and the J gene lost 3 bases, with 10 bases spanning the gap. The CDR3 is 14 residues long. The CDR3 sequence is CASSIGGYTGELFF. DNA for the CDR3: TGTGCCAGCAGTATTGGGGGGTACACCGGGGAGCTGTTTTTT.

The chain has TRBV5-4 and TRBJ1-4, with 7 bases aligning to TRBD1. Unmatched junction bases numbered 9, after V lost 0 bases and J lost 13 bases. Germline V gene sequence: CDR1 SGHNT, CDR2 YYREEE (reference sequence). This CDR3 is 14 amino acids long. Here the CDR3 DNA reads TGTGCCAGCAGCTTGGCCAGGGGGGAGGCGGGACTGTTTTTT. Translating it yields CASSLARGEAGLFF.

The chain has TRBV4-1 and TRBJ1-2; D possibly corresponds to TRBD1 (5 bases). The CDR3 is made up of 17 amino acids. Between the trimmed V and J ends, which lost 0 bases and 2 bases, there was a span of 16 bases. Germline V gene data show CDR1 as MGHRA and CDR2 as YSYEKL. The chain's CDR3 is CASSQDPGDRTNYGYTF. The DNA of the CDR3 is TGCGCCAGCAGCCAAGATCCGGGCGACAGAACCAACTATGGCTACACCTTC.

The chain couples TRBV4-1 to TRBJ1-2; D call uncertain. The CDR3 runs 16 residues. V lost 1 base, J lost 8 bases, and 20 bases lay in between. Per germline, CDR1 MGHRA and CDR2 YSYEKL. CDR3 DNA sequence: TGCGCCAGCAGCCAAGGGCCCCAGGCTATCTATTACGGCTACACCTTC. This codes for CASSQGPQAIYYGYTF.

The chain joins TRBV11-2 to TRBJ2-1, with D tentatively TRBD2 (6 bases). This CDR3 has 13 residues. V was shortened by 5 bases and J by 10 bases, with 15 bases between the two germline ends. Germline V gives CDR1 SGHAT, CDR2 FQNNGV. CDR3 sequence reads: CASSLRLGGEQFF. For the CDR3, the DNA is TGTGCCAGCAGCCTTCGTTTAGGAGGGGAGCAGTTCTTC.

This chain links TRBV2 with TRBJ2-3; maybe TRBD2 (5 bases). The germline CDR1 and CDR2 sequences are SNHLY and FYNNEI. Trimming took off 5 bases at V and 0 bases at J, with 12 bases between the two ends. The CDR3 runs to 15 residues. The CDR3 reads CASSSGWASTDTQYF. As DNA, the CDR3 is TGTGCCAGCAGTTCGGGGTGGGCCAGCACAGATACGCAGTATTTT.

V is TRBV5-1 and J is TRBJ2-1; TRBD1 matches at 11 bases. Germline loops: CDR1 SGHRS, CDR2 YFSETQ. This CDR3 is 14 amino acids long. V shed 7 bases, J shed 2 bases, and the junction held 2 bases outside the gene matches. This CDR3 is CASRDRGAYNEQFF. In nucleotides, the CDR3 is TGCGCCAGCCGGGACAGGGGGGCCTACAATGAGCAGTTCTTC.

The rearrangement links TRBV19 to TRBJ1-4; the match to TRBD1 covers 7 bases. Germline values: CDR1 LNHDA, CDR2 SQIVND (reference sequence). V lost 5 bases to trimming and J lost 8 bases; unmatched junction nucleotides: 5. The CDR3 loop spans 13 amino acids. The CDR3 DNA is TGTGCCAGTAGTTTAGGGACAGAAGAAAAACTGTTTTTT. Amino acid sequence: CASSLGTEEKLFF.

This chain connects TRBV20-1 to TRBJ2-7; TRBD2 matches 8 bases. CDR1 is DFQATT, CDR2 SNEGSKA, per germline (reference sequence). V was pared by 6 bases and J by 4 bases, with 2 bases of the junction left unmatched. The CDR3 length is 11 residues. As DNA, the CDR3 is TGCAGTGCCCGGGGGGGTTACGAGCAGTACTTC. It specifies CSARGGYEQYF.

The chain has TRBV7-9 and TRBJ1-4, with 7 bases matching TRBD1. V dropped 3 bases and J dropped 5; count of bases not matched to a gene: 9. The CDR3 sequence is 16 residues long. Germline V gene sequence: CDR1 SEHNR, CDR2 FQNEAQ (reference sequence). This chain's CDR3 is CASSLARTGRNEKLFF. As DNA, the CDR3 is TGTGCCAGCAGCTTGGCGAGGACAGGCCGGAATGAAAAACTGTTTTTT.

The chain recombines TRBV5-6 with TRBJ1-1, with D maybe TRBD1 (5 bases). CDR1 is SGHDT and CDR2 is YYEEEE in the germline V gene. V gave up 3 bases and J gave up 4 bases, with 16 bases separating them. This CDR3 region has 15 residues. The CDR3 bases are TGTGCCAGCAGCTCGGGGGGATCCTTGGGCACTGAAGCTTTCTTT. Residues: CASSSGGSLGTEAFF.

The J gene is TRBJ1-2, the V gene TRBV4-1; D is ambiguous. The CDR3 extends over 15 amino acids. Per the germline V gene, CDR1 is MGHRA and CDR2 is YSYEKL. V was cut by 7 bases and J by 2 bases, with 17 bases left in between. The chain's CDR3 is CASTALLTQNYGYTF. The CDR3 nucleotides are TGCGCCAGCACCGCGCTGTTAACCCAAAACTATGGCTACACCTTC.

This clone was found a few times. The chain recombines TRBV2 with TRBJ2-2; 7 bases line up with TRBD2. Germline V gene sequence: CDR1 SNHLY, CDR2 FYNNEI. CDR3 length: 18 residues. The V and J ends lost 8 bases and 2 bases, in that order; junction bases with no gene match: 17. The CDR3 DNA is TGTGCCAGCGACGACTTGGGAGGGTTTGCCTTAAACACCGGGGAGCTGTTTTTT. Residues: CASDDLGGFALNTGELFF.

The V call is TRBV13, the J call TRBJ2-2; TRBD1 matches 7 bases. The length of the CDR3 is 16 residues. Germline trimming cut 3 bases from V and 0 bases from J; bases unmatched to any gene: 4. CDR1 is PRHDT and CDR2 is FYEKMQ in the germline V gene (reference sequence). The CDR3 sequence is CASSFHRGTNTGELFF. CDR3 bases: TGTGCCAGCAGCTTCCACAGGGGAACGAACACCGGGGAGCTGTTTTTT.

The rearrangement joins TRBV6-5 to TRBJ1-1; possible D gene TRBD1, 5 bases. V gave up 8 bases and J gave up 1 base, with 17 bases separating them. Germline values: CDR1 MNHEY, CDR2 SVGAGI. CDR3 length: 15 amino acids. CDR3 nucleotide sequence: TGTGCCAGCCTCGGGGGGGAGGCGCGGAACACTGAAGCTTTCTTT. This translates into CASLGGEARNTEAFF.

The chain joins TRBV4-3 to TRBJ2-1; D uncertain. Germline V gene sequence: CDR1 LGHNA, CDR2 YSLEER. V was pared by 6 bases and J by 7 bases, with 10 bases between. The CDR3 spans 12 residues. The CDR3 is CASSSSGNEQFF. For the CDR3, the DNA is TGCGCCAGCAGTTCCTCGGGTAATGAGCAGTTCTTC.

The rearrangement joins TRBV14 to TRBJ2-3, with D tentatively TRBD2 (6 bases). V was trimmed by 4 bases and J by 0 bases, leaving 11 bases between them. In germline, CDR1 is SGHDN, CDR2 FVKESK. CDR3 size: 15 residues. Here the CDR3 reads CASSLTLASTDTQYF. The DNA of the CDR3 is TGTGCCAGCAGCCTAACTCTAGCGAGCACAGATACGCAGTATTTT.

The chain has TRBV27 and TRBJ1-2; D is perhaps TRBD1 (6 bases). Germline values: CDR1 MNHEY, CDR2 SMNVEV (reference sequence). This CDR3 is built from 13 residues. Trimming pared 6 bases from V and 6 bases from J, leaving 14 bases between. The CDR3 sequence is CASRDKGEDGYTF. The CDR3 DNA reads as TGTGCCAGCAGAGATAAGGGGGAAGATGGCTACACCTTC.

A remark on this clone: Other nucleotide sequences from this sample produce the same CDR3. This chain links TRBV6-5 with TRBJ1-1; D remains ambiguous. The V end lost 2 bases, the J end lost 5 bases, and 6 bases lay between the germline ends. The CDR3 extends over 12 amino acids. Germline V gene sequence: CDR1 MNHEY, CDR2 SVGAGI. The CDR3 region has the DNA TGTGCCAGCAGTTACGAGGGTACTGAAGCTTTCTTT. This encodes CASSYEGTEAFF.